One and the same sample provided the 30 T cell receptor beta chains below, sequenced in a study of cytomegalovirus exposure and HLA in healthy donors (dated by TCRdb to the late 2010s). Library prep was done by the immunoSEQ multiplex PCR assay. A mixture of 60 forward primers for TCR Vbeta segments and 13 reverse primers for TCR Jbeta segments was used in the multiplex PCR. The table was pulled from immuneACCESS by TCRdb, which kept in-frame rearrangements only. Such tables lose some clones; where checked, under half of the loss comes from unresolved V genes, and the rest has no known cause. This sample has about 43,000 clones in its table, and over 55% of those were observed once. The ten largest clones take up about 9% of the sample. Sequenced: PBMCs. Receptors originate from a human donor in good health.

This clone has only a few counts. This chain connects TRBV5-1 to TRBJ2-1; 13 bases map to TRBD2. The CDR3 extends over 17 amino acids. The V segment lost 2 bases and the J segment 5 bases; nucleotides outside the gene matches: 7. The germline V gene encodes CDR1 SGHRS and CDR2 YFSETQ. The CDR3 region has the DNA TGCGCCAGCAGCTTCGGACTAGCGGGGGCGAAAGACAATGAGCAGTTCTTC. It encodes CASSFGLAGAKDNEQFF.

The V call is TRBV6-5, the J call TRBJ2-2; TRBD2 might be the D (5 bases). Germline V gene sequence: CDR1 MNHEY, CDR2 SVGAGI. The germline V and J ends were trimmed by 0 bases and 5 bases, with 13 bases remaining between them. The CDR3 loop spans 16 amino acids. The CDR3 sequence: CASSYSSDLPTGELFF. For the CDR3, the DNA is TGTGCCAGCAGTTACTCGTCGGACTTACCTACCGGGGAGCTGTTTTTT.

Only a few counts were recorded for this clone. The CDR3 reads CASSHGQINEKLFF. As DNA, the CDR3 is TGTGCCAGCAGCCATGGACAGATTAATGAAAAACTGTTTTTT. The rearrangement links TRBV5-6 to TRBJ1-4; TRBD1 might be the D (6 bases). This CDR3 has 14 residues. Trimming left V 4 bases short and J 4 bases short, with 11 bases between. Germline CDR1 SGHDT, CDR2 YYEEEE. Drawing the rest from reference TRBV5-6 and TRBJ1-4, the complete variable domain is DAGVTQSPTHLIKTRGQQVTLRCSPKSGHDTVSWYQQALGQGPQFIFQYYEEEERQRGNFPDRFSGHQFPNYSSELNVNALLLGDSALYLCASSHGQINEKLFFGSGTQLSVL.

This clone was counted between two and nine times. The genes are TRBV6-1 and TRBJ2-5; perhaps TRBD2 as D (5 bases). Germline values: CDR1 MNHNS, CDR2 SASEGT. V was shortened by 7 bases and J by 3 bases, with 6 bases between the two germline ends. The CDR3 consists of 11 residues. The CDR3 bases are TGTGCCAGCATGAGGGAAGAGACCCAGTACTTC. Protein product: CASMREETQYF.

The gene calls are TRBV29-1 and TRBJ2-3; 7 bases line up with TRBD1. The CDR3 spans 13 residues. J lost 1 base, V lost 6 bases, and 4 bases had no gene match. In germline, CDR1 is SQVTM, CDR2 ANQGSEA. CDR3 sequence: CSVTGQGTDTQYF. Here the CDR3 DNA reads TGCAGCGTGACAGGGCAGGGCACAGATACGCAGTATTTT.

The chain couples TRBV27 to TRBJ2-7; 9 bases match TRBD1. This CDR3 is 13 amino acids long. V dropped 6 bases and J dropped 2; count of bases not matched to a gene: 2. CDR1 is MNHEY, CDR2 SMNVEV, per germline (reference sequence). This CDR3 is CASSRDRAYEQYF. The CDR3 DNA is TGTGCCAGCAGCCGGGACAGGGCCTACGAGCAGTACTTC.

The chain links TRBV28 to TRBJ1-6, with 7 bases lining up with TRBD1. Unmatched junction bases numbered 10, after V lost 5 bases and J lost 3 bases. The CDR3 is made up of 17 amino acids. Per germline, CDR1 MDHEN and CDR2 SYDVKM. The CDR3 is CASSTSDRTGYNSPLHF. The CDR3 nucleotides are TGTGCCAGCAGTACCTCGGACAGGACGGGCTATAATTCACCCCTCCACTTT.

The rearrangement joins TRBV4-1 to TRBJ1-4; D ambiguous. Germline loops: CDR1 MGHRA, CDR2 YSYEKL. The CDR3 runs 15 residues. Trimming took 5 bases from V and 0 from J, leaving 10 bases between them. The chain's CDR3 is CASSAARATNEKLFF. CDR3 nucleotides: TGCGCCAGCAGCGCGGCGCGGGCAACTAATGAAAAACTGTTTTTT.

The chain recombines TRBV2 with TRBJ2-5; 7 nucleotides match TRBD1. Germline V gene data show CDR1 as SNHLY and CDR2 as FYNNEI. Unmatched junction bases numbered 5, after V lost 8 bases and J lost 2 bases. The CDR3 sequence is 13 residues long. The DNA of the CDR3 is TGTGCCAGCCTAGACAGGGAACAAGAGACCCAGTACTTC. It encodes CASLDREQETQYF.

This chain uses TRBV7-8 with TRBJ1-5; D is perhaps TRBD1 (5 bases). The germline CDR1 and CDR2 sequences are SGHVS and FQNEAQ. V was trimmed by 1 base and J by 6 bases, leaving 16 bases between them. The CDR3 loop spans 16 amino acids. CDR3: CASSLGLAGPGQPQHF. The CDR3 DNA is TGTGCCAGCAGCTTAGGGTTGGCGGGGCCTGGTCAGCCCCAGCATTTT.

The chain is built from TRBV9 and TRBJ1-5; D is possibly TRBD1 (6 bases). The CDR3 extends over 14 amino acids. V lost 0 bases, J lost 6 bases, and 10 bases lay in between. The germline V gene has CDR1 SGDLS and CDR2 YYNGEE. The CDR3 DNA reads as TGTGCCAGCAGCGTAGGAGGGGGAGCTCAGCCCCAGCATTTT. Protein sequence: CASSVGGGAQPQHF.

This clone has only a few counts. V gene TRBV10-3 combines with J gene TRBJ2-3; D call uncertain. This CDR3 spans 15 amino acids. Per the germline V gene, CDR1 is ENHRY and CDR2 is SYGVKD. Trimming removed 0 bases from V and 4 bases from J, with 11 bases in between. CDR3 DNA: TGTGCCATCAGTGAGTCTTGGCCGTACGCAGATACGCAGTATTTT. This codes for CAISESWPYADTQYF.

This clone was seen a handful of times. V usage is TRBV7-9 and J usage is TRBJ2-3, with TRBD2 as a possible D gene (5 bases). The CDR3 has 14 residues. V gave up 8 bases and J gave up 2 bases, with 14 bases separating them. Germline CDR1 reads SEHNR; CDR2 reads FQNEAQ (reference sequence). The CDR3 loop reads CASQRLVLTDTQYF. The CDR3 nucleotides are TGTGCCAGCCAGCGGTTGGTCCTCACAGATACGCAGTATTTT.

DNA of the CDR3: TGTGCCATCAATCCGGGACAGGCCGCCTACAATGAGCAGTTCTTC. It yields the protein CAINPGQAAYNEQFF. The chain uses TRBV10-3 and TRBJ2-1; 8 positions agree with TRBD1. Germline V gene sequence: CDR1 ENHRY, CDR2 SYGVKD. The trim removed 7 bases at V and 2 bases at J, leaving 7 bases unmatched. The CDR3 extends over 15 amino acids.

In this sample, this clone turned up once. V usage is TRBV30 and J usage is TRBJ1-2; no clear D. CDR1 and CDR2 (germline): GTSNPN, SVGIG (reference sequence). Deletions cut 2 bases from V and 0 bases from J, with 4 bases between. The CDR3 has 12 residues. CDR3 amino acids: CAWSIANYGYTF. The CDR3 region has the DNA TGTGCCTGGAGTATAGCTAACTATGGCTACACCTTC.

This clone was detected only a few times. This rearrangement joins TRBV10-3 to TRBJ2-7; TRBD1 agrees at 8 bases. V shed 4 bases and J 0 bases; nucleotides not matched to a gene: 8. The CDR3 has 16 amino acids. The germline gives CDR1 ENHRY, CDR2 SYGVKD. The CDR3 is CAISGPTGTGSYEQYF. The CDR3, as DNA: TGTGCCATCAGTGGGCCCACCGGGACAGGCTCCTACGAGCAGTACTTC.

This chain connects TRBV7-9 to TRBJ1-2; TRBD1 matches 7 bases. V was clipped by 5 bases and J by 2 bases; unmatched bases: 5. CDR3 length: 14 residues. Germline V gene sequence: CDR1 SEHNR, CDR2 FQNEAQ (reference sequence). The DNA of the CDR3 is TGTGCCAGCAGCCGATACAGGGGAAACTATGGCTACACCTTC. Protein product: CASSRYRGNYGYTF.

This rearrangement joins TRBV6-5 to TRBJ2-7; TRBD1 matches at 8 bases. Looked up from germline, CDR1 is MNHEY and CDR2 is SVGAGI. The V gene end was trimmed by 6 bases and the J gene end by 5 bases; junction bases not matched to a gene: 12. The CDR3 contains 15 residues. CDR3 nucleotide sequence: TGTGCCAGCAGCCGAAACCGACAGGGGACGAACGAGCAGTACTTC. This gives the protein CASSRNRQGTNEQYF.

CDR3 residues: CASSLRGIEETQYF. The CDR3 DNA reads TGTGCCAGCAGCCTCAGGGGAATCGAAGAGACCCAGTACTTC. The chain is built from TRBV6-5 and TRBJ2-5; the D gene is possibly TRBD1 (6 bases). V shed 6 bases and J shed 3 bases, with 14 bases lying between them. Germline V gene data show CDR1 as MNHEY and CDR2 as SVGAGI. There are 14 residues in the CDR3.

The chain uses TRBV30 and TRBJ1-6, with a weak D call TRBD1 (6 bases). Trimming stripped 4 bases from V and 11 bases from J, with 15 bases between. Germline CDR1 and CDR2: GTSNPN and SVGIG (reference sequence). The CDR3 totals 13 residues. CDR3 sequence: CAWTSIGGPPLHF. The CDR3, as DNA: TGTGCCTGGACCAGCATCGGGGGGCCACCCCTCCACTTT.

The V gene is TRBV6-1, the J gene TRBJ2-4, with D tentatively TRBD2 (5 bases). Germline V gives CDR1 MNHNS, CDR2 SASEGT. CDR3 size: 14 residues. Trimming left V 4 bases short and J 6 bases short, with 13 bases between. The CDR3 region has the DNA TGTGCCAGCAGTGTCAGTCGAGCGGTAAACATTCAGTACTTC. This translates into CASSVSRAVNIQYF.

J is TRBJ1-1 and V is TRBV5-1; 7 bases align to TRBD1. V lost 3 bases to trimming and J lost 5 bases; unmatched junction nucleotides: 7. The CDR3 is made up of 14 amino acids. Germline CDR1 reads SGHRS; CDR2 reads YFSETQ. CDR3 bases: TGCGCCAGCAGCTCGACCCCAGGGGGAACTGAAGCTTTCTTT. This sequence encodes CASSSTPGGTEAFF. Full variable domain (rest looked up from reference TRBV5-1 and TRBJ1-1): KAGVTQTPRYLIKTRGQQVTLSCSPISGHRSVSWYQQTPGQGLQFLFEYFSETQRNKGNFPGRFSGRQFSNSRSEMNVSTLELGDSALYLCASSSTPGGTEAFFGQGTRLTVV.

This chain joins TRBV6-4 and TRBJ1-5; D gene unclear. Germline-derived CDR1 and CDR2 are MRHNA and SNTAGT. The CDR3 sequence is 15 residues long. V dropped 6 bases and J dropped 2 bases, with 14 bases sitting between them. The CDR3 nucleotides are TGTGCCAGCAGGGCACCCGGGGAGGGCAATCAGCCCCAGCATTTT. Translated: CASRAPGEGNQPQHF.

The chain links TRBV9 to TRBJ1-6; 8 bases fit TRBD1. The CDR3 has 16 residues. V trimming: 0 bases; J trimming: 6 bases; junction bases outside the gene matches: 5. Per germline, CDR1 SGDLS and CDR2 YYNGEE. CDR3 DNA sequence: TGTGCCAGCAGCGTAGCAGGGGGCCTGCTTAATTCACCCCTCCACTTT. It is translated as CASSVAGGLLNSPLHF.

J is TRBJ2-1 and V is TRBV28; 9 bases align to TRBD2. The trim removed 1 base at V and 4 bases at J, leaving 5 bases unmatched. Germline V gene lookup returns CDR1 MDHEN and CDR2 SYDVKM. There are 16 residues in the CDR3. The chain's CDR3 is CASSLLGGGDYNEQFF. The CDR3 DNA follows: TGTGCCAGCAGTTTATTAGGCGGGGGGGATTACAATGAGCAGTTCTTC.

The V call is TRBV19, the J call TRBJ1-5; D not resolved. CDR1 LNHDA and CDR2 SQIVND come from the germline V gene (reference sequence). This CDR3 contains 14 residues. V was trimmed by 3 bases and J by 4 bases, leaving 10 bases between them. The CDR3 region has the DNA TGTGCCAGTAGTATGCTCCCTAGGAATCAGCCCCAGCATTTT. Amino acids: CASSMLPRNQPQHF.

The chain carries TRBV29-1 and TRBJ2-1, with TRBD1 matching 9 bases. Trimming removed 6 bases from V and 7 bases from J; junction bases left unmatched: 13. From germline, CDR1 is SQVTM and CDR2 ANQGSEA. The CDR3 runs 15 residues. In DNA, the CDR3 is TGCAGCGTCGAGGAACCGGGACAGGGATTGAATGAGCAGTTCTTC. It yields the protein CSVEEPGQGLNEQFF.

For the CDR3, the DNA is TGTGCCAGCAGTCCAAGGGGTGAGACCCAGTACTTC. This translates into CASSPRGETQYF. The V call is TRBV27, the J call TRBJ2-5, with a possible D match to TRBD1 (5 bases). CDR1 MNHEY and CDR2 SMNVEV come from the germline V gene (reference sequence). The CDR3 contains 12 residues. Trimming stripped 5 bases from V and 5 bases from J, with 9 bases between.

The chain recombines TRBV5-1 with TRBJ1-2; 8 bases line up with TRBD1. The germline gives CDR1 SGHRS, CDR2 YFSETQ. V was clipped by 4 bases and J by 8 bases; unmatched bases: 4. This CDR3 is built from 12 residues. The chain's CDR3 is CASSPGGYGYTF. As DNA, the CDR3 is TGCGCCAGCAGCCCAGGGGGCTACGGCTACACCTTC.

The chain carries TRBV18 and TRBJ2-1, with D uncertain. The V gene's germline CDR1 is KGHSH and CDR2 LQKENI. This CDR3 is built from 13 residues. The V gene lost 5 bases and the J gene lost 5 bases, with 10 bases spanning the gap. CDR3 amino acids: CASSASQDNEQFF. The CDR3 DNA follows: TGTGCCAGCTCAGCCTCCCAGGACAATGAGCAGTTCTTC.